One T cell receptor beta chain is described in this entry. The data were taken from a study of T-cell reconstitution after alpha-beta-depleted transplantation in children. The junction had 4 bases not matched to a gene; V was cut back by 1 base and J by 4 bases. CDR1 and CDR2 (germline): DFQATT, SNEGSKA (reference sequence). The CDR3 has 13 residues. For TCRbeta, the library was prepared with unique molecular identifiers. TCRdb re-analysed the PCR reads in MiXCR, keeping a single row per CDR3 protein. The table lists 350,000 to 400,000 distinct CDR3 sequences, about 14% of them singletons, with about 4% in the top ten.

The rearrangement joins TRBV20-1 to TRBJ2-7; 7 bases agree with TRBD1. The sequence came from a human donor who donated a stem cell graft to a child with Fanconi anemia. The material was PBMCs, obtained from the stem cell graft. CDR3 protein: CSARGQGVYEQYF. The CDR3 nucleotides read TGCAGTGCTAGAGGGCAGGGGGTTTACGAGCAGTACTTC.